These 32 T cell receptor beta chains share one sample of origin, sequenced in a study of liver allograft versus peripheral blood T cells. The wider study: Transplanted-liver T cell receptor repertoires were compared with recipients' peripheral blood repertoires.

TCRdb re-derived calls from the reads in MiXCR, one entry per CDR3 protein. The sample carries about 6,300 distinct CDR3 sequences, roughly a sixth recorded once. The receptors come from a human patient who had a liver transplant. The graft donor may account for some of the T cells.

The table lists this clonotype with many counts. V is TRBV6-6 and J is TRBJ1-1; 12 bases fit TRBD1. Germline CDR1 reads MNHNY; CDR2 reads SVGAGI (reference sequence). V was clipped by 5 bases and J by 8 bases; unmatched bases: 12. The length of the CDR3 is 16 residues. The DNA for the CDR3 is TGTGCCAGCAGTCAGGGGACAGGGGGCACGCGGAGCGAAGCTTTCTTT. It codes for CASSQGTGGTRSEAFF.

This chain links TRBV7-9 with TRBJ2-7; D is undetermined. The V end was cut by 5 bases, the J end by 2 bases, with 10 bases between. The CDR3 spans 13 residues. Germline assignment: CDR1 SEHNR and CDR2 FQNEAQ (reference sequence). The CDR3 nucleotides are TGTGCCAGCAGCCCCGGACGGGCCTACGAGCAGTACTTC. Translating gives CASSPGRAYEQYF.

This clonotype was seen many times. The V and J genes are TRBV29-1 and TRBJ2-3; D possibly uses TRBD1 or TRBD2 (6 bases each). Germline-derived CDR1 and CDR2 are SQVTM and ANQGSEA. CDR3 length equals 14 residues. Trimming took off 1 base at V and 3 bases at J, with 11 bases between the two ends. CDR3 residues: CSVEGGAVTDTQYF. CDR3 DNA: TGCAGCGTTGAAGGGGGGGCCGTGACAGATACGCAGTATTTT.

About this clonotype: It is likely a read error: a sequence one base away is far more abundant. The J gene is TRBJ1-2, the V gene TRBV6-6; unclear D gene. The CDR3 length is 14 residues. Germline CDR1 is MNHNY and CDR2 is SVGAGI (reference sequence). CDR3 nucleotide sequence: TGTGCCAGCAGCTTAGCTCCTGACATGGAAGGCTTCACCTTC. It encodes CASSLAPDMEGFTF.

This clonotype was recorded at least ten times. The chain couples TRBV9 to TRBJ1-3; 7 bases match TRBD1. The V segment lost 3 bases and the J segment 0 bases; nucleotides outside the gene matches: 3. The germline gives CDR1 SGDLS, CDR2 YYNGEE. This CDR3 spans 15 amino acids. The CDR3 nucleotides read TGTGCCAGCAGCGCGGGACAGAGCTCTGGAAACACCATATATTTT. This gives the protein CASSAGQSSGNTIYF. Full variable domain (missing parts from reference TRBV9 and TRBJ1-3): DSGVTQTPKHLITATGQRVTLRCSPRSGDLSVYWYQQSLDQGLQFLIQYYNGEERAKGNILERFSAQQFPDLHSELNLSSLELGDSALYFCASSAGQSSGNTIYFGEGSWLTVV.

This sequence joins TRBV5-6 and TRBJ2-7; D call uncertain. This CDR3 has 14 amino acids. The V gene lost 0 bases and the J gene lost 3 bases, with 10 bases spanning the gap. Germline CDR1 and CDR2: SGHDT and YYEEEE. CDR3 sequence: CASSLGSSHYEQYF. DNA for the CDR3: TGTGCCAGCAGCTTGGGATCCTCCCACTACGAGCAGTACTTC.

This clonotype was picked up many times. This chain joins TRBV9 and TRBJ1-1; maybe TRBD1 (5 bases). Between the trimmed V and J ends, which lost 5 bases and 1 base, there was a span of 18 bases. This CDR3 has 16 residues. CDR1 SGDLS and CDR2 YYNGEE come from the germline V gene. This chain's CDR3 is CASSDTGPARNTEAFF. The CDR3 region has the DNA TGTGCCAGCAGTGATACAGGTCCAGCACGGAACACTGAAGCTTTCTTT.

This clonotype appeared a few times. The rearrangement uses TRBV30 and TRBJ2-7; possibly TRBD2 for D (6 bases). Germline lookup yields CDR1 GTSNPN and CDR2 SVGIG (reference sequence). V was clipped by 4 bases and J by 2 bases, with 12 bases between them. This CDR3 is built from 13 residues. CDR3 amino acids: CAWTSEGTYEQYF. The CDR3 DNA follows: TGTGCCTGGACTTCGGAGGGAACCTACGAGCAGTACTTC.

J is TRBJ1-5 and V is TRBV28; D is perhaps TRBD1 (5 bases). The V end was cut by 3 bases, the J end by 1 base, with 16 bases between. The CDR3 has 17 residues. Germline CDR1 is MDHEN and CDR2 is SYDVKM. CDR3 sequence (DNA): TGTGCCAGCAGTTTTTCCCCCACAGGACTCAGCAATCAGCCCCAGCATTTT. Amino acids: CASSFSPTGLSNQPQHF. Full variable domain (rest looked up from reference TRBV28 and TRBJ1-5): DVKVTQSSRYLVKRTGEKVFLECVQDMDHENMFWYRQDPGLGLRLIYFSYDVKMKEKGDIPEGYSVSREKKERFSLILESASTNQTSMYLCASSFSPTGLSNQPQHFGDGTRLSIL.

The chain has TRBV12-3 or TRBV12-4 and TRBJ1-5, with a possible D match to TRBD1 (5 bases). V lost 2 bases to trimming and J lost 2 bases, with 10 bases between them. The CDR3 has 15 residues. The CDR3 reads CASSLKGVGNQPQHF. The DNA of the CDR3 is TGTGCCAGCAGTTTAAAAGGGGTTGGCAATCAGCCCCAGCATTTT.

This clonotype was seen a handful of times. This rearrangement joins TRBV27 to TRBJ2-1, with 13 bases identical to TRBD2. Germline CDR1 MNHEY, CDR2 SMNVEV (reference sequence). V shed 3 bases, J shed 6 bases, and the junction held 5 bases outside the gene matches. The CDR3 length is 16 residues. As DNA, the CDR3 is TGTGCCAGCAGTTTCACACTAGCGGGAGGGCTCAATGAGCAGTTCTTC. Protein: CASSFTLAGGLNEQFF.

The rearrangement joins TRBV6-5 to TRBJ1-1; 8 bases agree with TRBD1. Germline values: CDR1 MNHEY, CDR2 SVGAGI. The CDR3 is 13 residues long. The V gene end was trimmed by 5 bases and the J gene end by 7 bases; junction bases not matched to a gene: 6. CDR3 residues: CASSPGQGIEAFF. CDR3 DNA: TGTGCCAGCAGTCCCGGACAGGGCATTGAAGCTTTCTTT.

This chain links TRBV7-6 with TRBJ2-7; 10 positions agree with TRBD1. The CDR3 consists of 14 residues. The germline V gene has CDR1 SGHVS and CDR2 FNYEAQ. V lost 2 bases and J lost 7; bases outside the gene matches: 5. The CDR3 bases are TGTGCCAGCAGCTTATGGGACAGGGGTGCTGAGCAGTACTTC. It specifies CASSLWDRGAEQYF.

The V and J genes are TRBV9 and TRBJ1-5; D gene uncertain. V was shortened by 5 bases and J by 0 bases, with 12 bases between the two germline ends. The CDR3 covers 15 residues. Germline V lookup: CDR1 SGDLS, CDR2 YYNGEE. CDR3 DNA: TGTGCCAGCAGTAGAGGGCCCTATAGCAATCAGCCCCAGCATTTT. Translated, it gives CASSRGPYSNQPQHF.

Sample share makes this clonotype medium-sized. The chain has TRBV29-1 and TRBJ2-3, with 11 bases lining up with TRBD2. The CDR3 runs to 17 residues. Trimming took 6 bases from V and 2 from J; bases not matched to a gene: 13. CDR1 is SQVTM and CDR2 is ANQGSEA in the germline V gene. Here the CDR3 DNA reads TGCAGCGTGCCAGGGACTAGCGGCACCACACTCACAGATACGCAGTATTTT. Its translation: CSVPGTSGTTLTDTQYF.

The chain couples TRBV30 to TRBJ2-7; 7 bases align to TRBD1. The CDR3 has 13 residues. The germline V gene encodes CDR1 GTSNPN and CDR2 SVGIG (reference sequence). Unmatched junction bases numbered 7, after V lost 5 bases and J lost 3 bases. CDR3 sequence (DNA): TGTGCCTGGGGCACCGGGACAGACTACGAGCAGTACTTC. As protein: CAWGTGTDYEQYF.

The sample holds many counts of this clonotype. The V call is TRBV15, the J call TRBJ2-4, with 7 nucleotides matching TRBD2. The germline V gene encodes CDR1 LNHNV and CDR2 YYDKDF (reference sequence). This CDR3 spans 23 amino acids. V trimming: 0 bases; J trimming: 0 bases; junction bases outside the gene matches: 23. CDR3 amino acids: CATSRDSGYEWRKITLAKNIQYF. CDR3 DNA: TGTGCCACCAGCAGAGATAGCGGGTACGAATGGCGGAAAATAACCTTAGCCAAAAACATTCAGTACTTC.

Remarks on this clonotype: This clone may be a read error of a much larger clone one base away. V gene TRBV5-6 combines with J gene TRBJ2-7; D is perhaps TRBD2 (5 bases). Germline assignment: CDR1 SGHDT and CDR2 YYEEEE. The CDR3 has 13 residues. The DNA for the CDR3 is TGTGCCAACAGCTTGTTTAGCGACTACGAGCAGTACTTC. Amino acid sequence: CANSLFSDYEQYF.

This clonotype has only a few counts. The V and J genes are TRBV9 and TRBJ2-3; 8 nucleotides match TRBD2. Germline V gene lookup returns CDR1 SGDLS and CDR2 YYNGEE. This CDR3 region has 16 residues. The V gene end was trimmed by 3 bases and the J gene end by 2 bases; junction bases not matched to a gene: 8. CDR3 bases: TGTGCCAGCAGCGCCCGCGCGGGGGGCCTCACAGATACGCAGTATTTT. This encodes CASSARAGGLTDTQYF. Based on the CDR3 plus reference TRBV9 and TRBJ2-3, the full variable domain is DSGVTQTPKHLITATGQRVTLRCSPRSGDLSVYWYQQSLDQGLQFLIQYYNGEERAKGNILERFSAQQFPDLHSELNLSSLELGDSALYFCASSARAGGLTDTQYFGPGTRLTVL.

The rearrangement links TRBV12-3 or TRBV12-4 to TRBJ1-1; D unclear. The CDR3 is 12 residues long. V lost 1 base to trimming and J lost 8 bases, with 8 bases between them. The DNA for the CDR3 is TGTGCCAGCAGTTTAGTAGGCATGGAAGCTTTCTTT. It encodes CASSLVGMEAFF.

This clonotype is labeled as medium-sized. The J gene is TRBJ2-1, the V gene TRBV24-1; D is perhaps TRBD1 or TRBD2 (6 bases each). V was cut by 3 bases and J by 8 bases, with 16 bases left in between. This CDR3 spans 15 amino acids. Germline V CDR1 and CDR2: KGHDR, SFDVKD. The CDR3, as DNA: TGTGCCACCAGTGATCCACAGGGACTCTGGGATGAGCAGTTCTTC. Residues: CATSDPQGLWDEQFF.

This clonotype is medium-sized by share. The V and J genes are TRBV18 and TRBJ1-2; 11 bases match TRBD1. The V and J ends lost 3 bases and 7 bases, in that order; junction bases with no gene match: 10. The CDR3 sequence is 16 residues long. From germline, CDR1 is KGHSH and CDR2 LQKENI. The CDR3 here is CASSPGKGQGAPGYTF. The DNA for the CDR3 is TGTGCCAGCTCACCCGGGAAAGGACAGGGGGCGCCTGGCTACACCTTC.

This clonotype was seen more than once but under ten times. The genes are TRBV15 and TRBJ1-5; D perhaps matches TRBD1 (6 bases). V dropped 1 base and J dropped 6 bases, with 10 bases sitting between them. The germline V gene encodes CDR1 LNHNV and CDR2 YYDKDF (reference sequence). This CDR3 region has 14 residues. The CDR3 spells CATSRVRGLQPQHF. The CDR3 nucleotides are TGTGCCACCAGCAGAGTCCGGGGGCTTCAGCCCCAGCATTTT.

This clonotype was seen repeatedly, ten times or more. The chain employs TRBV30 and TRBJ2-3; TRBD2 matches 11 bases. With 2 bases clipped from V and 5 bases from J, the junction kept 12 bases outside the gene matches. Germline loops: CDR1 GTSNPN, CDR2 SVGIG (reference sequence). The CDR3 totals 17 residues. In DNA, the CDR3 is TGTGCCTGGAGTCATCCGTTAGCGGGAGGGTCCCGAGATACGCAGTATTTT. Protein product: CAWSHPLAGGSRDTQYF.

This clonotype was seen only a few times. The chain employs TRBV3-1 and TRBJ2-7; no firm D call. There are 14 residues in the CDR3. Germline CDR1 and CDR2: LGHDT and YNNKEL (reference sequence). Trimming stripped 1 base from V and 5 bases from J, with 12 bases between. CDR3 protein: CASSQVGGVNEQYF. CDR3 DNA sequence: TGTGCCAGCAGCCAAGTCGGTGGGGTCAACGAGCAGTACTTC.

CDR3 coding DNA: TGTGCCAGCAGTTTCGACAGGGGGTCGTACGAGCAGTACTTC. Its translation is CASSFDRGSYEQYF. This rearrangement joins TRBV28 to TRBJ2-7; TRBD1 agrees at 9 bases. Trimming removed 3 bases from V and 4 bases from J; junction bases left unmatched: 4. This CDR3 spans 14 amino acids. Germline CDR1 is MDHEN and CDR2 is SYDVKM.

V gene TRBV7-9 combines with J gene TRBJ2-1; D is perhaps TRBD1 (7 bases). Trimming left V 4 bases short and J 9 bases short, with 16 bases between. The CDR3 has 14 amino acids. Germline V gene data show CDR1 as SEHNR and CDR2 as FQNEAQ (reference sequence). The CDR3 bases are TGTGCCAGCAGCTCCAACCAGGGGGGCGCTGAGCAGTTCTTC. Translated: CASSSNQGGAEQFF.

The J gene is TRBJ1-1, the V gene TRBV28, with 10 bases fitting TRBD1. From germline, CDR1 is MDHEN and CDR2 SYDVKM. V dropped 2 bases and J dropped 3; count of bases not matched to a gene: 15. The length of the CDR3 is 19 residues. CDR3 DNA: TGTGCCAGCAGTTTACTAAGACAGGGGGCAAAGTTAGTTGACACTGAAGCTTTCTTT. Protein product: CASSLLRQGAKLVDTEAFF.

The chain links TRBV10-1 to TRBJ1-2; 8 nucleotides line up with TRBD1. CDR1 and CDR2 from the germline V gene are WNHNN and SYGVQD (reference sequence). The CDR3 spans 14 residues. With V trimmed by 6 bases and J by 6 bases, 9 bases remained unmatched. The CDR3 coding sequence is TGCGCCAGCAGGCCCCAGGGGGCATCGGATGGCTACACCTTC. Translating gives CASRPQGASDGYTF.

This clonotype was seen a few times. The chain recombines TRBV27 with TRBJ2-7; D is perhaps TRBD1 (6 bases). The CDR3 runs 14 residues. Deletions cut 3 bases from V and 7 bases from J, with 16 bases between. Germline CDR1 reads MNHEY; CDR2 reads SMNVEV (reference sequence). CDR3 bases: TGTGCCAGCAGTTTCCTCTCAGGGGTTGGGGAGCAGTACTTC. This gives the protein CASSFLSGVGEQYF.

This clonotype was counted many times. The chain links TRBV6-6 to TRBJ2-1; the match to TRBD2 covers 12 bases. Germline V lookup: CDR1 MNHNY, CDR2 SVGAGI (reference sequence). Trimming took 6 bases from V and 5 from J; bases not matched to a gene: 2. The CDR3 is 14 residues long. DNA for the CDR3: TGTGCCAGCAGGCTAGCGGGAGGGAACAATGAGCAGTTCTTC. It encodes CASRLAGGNNEQFF.

This chain connects TRBV28 to TRBJ2-3; D possibly corresponds to TRBD2 (6 bases). V dropped 6 bases and J dropped 3 bases, with 16 bases sitting between them. The germline V gene encodes CDR1 MDHEN and CDR2 SYDVKM. The CDR3 runs 15 residues. In nucleotides, the CDR3 is TGTGCCAGCAGCCTGGAGACCGGGGGAACAGATACGCAGTATTTT. Protein sequence: CASSLETGGTDTQYF.